What follows describes a single T cell receptor beta chain. The antigen is undetermined. The CDR3 has 14 residues. V shed 5 bases, J shed 2 bases, and the junction held 6 bases outside the gene matches. Germline V gene data show CDR1 as KGHSH and CDR2 as LQKENI. The data were obtained in a study of somatic mutations in cytotoxic T cells in rheumatoid arthritis. Findings and limits, study-wide: A single CD8+ clone exceeded 20% of CD8+ cells in about an eighth of the 65 patients.

The authors' processing: There were rare matches between patient CD8+ clones larger than 1% and published virus-specific TCRB sequences. The data were produced by immunoSEQ multiplex PCR, yet TCRdb's version contains in-frame clones alone and is incomplete. That table is the source of V, J and clone size, and D and trimming were worked out from the DNA. The repertoire holds 190 or so clones, with around nine tenths as singletons. Sequenced sample: CD4+ T cells sorted from synovial fluid. The TCR was taken from a woman between 18 and 29 years old with rheumatoid arthritis. This chain connects TRBV18 to TRBJ2-7; 7 bases are shared with TRBD1. This CDR3 is CASSVDQGAYEQYF. CDR3 coding DNA: TGTGCCAGCTCAGTGGACCAGGGGGCCTACGAGCAGTACTTC.